These T cell receptor beta chains were read from a single sample in a study of T cells after yellow fever vaccination. TCRdb reanalysed the 5' RACE reads using MiXCR and keeps one entry per CDR3 protein. The sample has approximately 140,000 distinct CDR3 sequences; 7.7% are singletons. Source: CD4+ T cells sorted from PBMCs, taken 5 days after the yellow fever booster vaccination. These receptor sequences come from a young man who received the YFV17D yellow fever vaccine. Both conserved end residues are part of each CDR3. The D gene is left open where the match is weak. Where a row states a size, it is once, few, many or the class of an expanded clone; other rows omit it.

cdr3_length: 15; j_call: TRBJ2-5; clone_size: many; d_call: -; v_call: TRBV5-1; cdr3_aa: CASSLVGHVQETQYF; cdr3_nt: TGCGCCAGCAGCTTGGTGGGACACGTTCAAGAGACCCAGTACTTC
cdr3_length: 17; j_call: TRBJ2-5; clone_size: -; d_call: TRBD2; v_call: TRBV24-1; cdr3_aa: CATRISGRATYLETQYF; cdr3_nt: TGTGCCACCAGGATTAGCGGGAGGGCAACCTACCTCGAGACCCAGTACTTC
cdr3_length: 15; j_call: TRBJ1-4; clone_size: many; d_call: TRBD1; v_call: TRBV12-3/TRBV12-4; cdr3_aa: CASSLTGVTNEKLFF; cdr3_nt: TGTGCCAGCAGTTTGACAGGGGTGACTAATGAAAAACTGTTTTTT
cdr3_length: 12; j_call: TRBJ2-1; clone_size: many; d_call: -; v_call: TRBV5-1; cdr3_aa: CASSSPGYEQFF; cdr3_nt: TGCGCCAGCAGCTCCCCCGGGTATGAGCAGTTCTTC
cdr3_length: 15; j_call: TRBJ2-7; clone_size: -; d_call: -; v_call: TRBV7-2; cdr3_aa: CASSFMGSTYYEQYF; cdr3_nt: TGTGCCAGCAGCTTCATGGGGAGCACGTACTACGAGCAGTACTTC
cdr3_length: 13; j_call: TRBJ1-5; clone_size: -; d_call: TRBD1; v_call: TRBV2; cdr3_aa: CASSSDRDQPQHF; cdr3_nt: TGTGCCAGCAGTTCGGACAGGGACCAGCCCCAGCATTTT
cdr3_length: 13; j_call: TRBJ2-5; clone_size: many; d_call: -; v_call: TRBV6-1; cdr3_aa: CASRIGGVETQYF; cdr3_nt: TGTGCCAGCAGGATAGGGGGGGTGGAGACCCAGTACTTC
cdr3_length: 14; j_call: TRBJ2-3; clone_size: many; d_call: -; v_call: TRBV19; cdr3_aa: CASSWPGSTDTQYF; cdr3_nt: TGTGCCAGTAGTTGGCCCGGGAGCACAGATACGCAGTATTTT
cdr3_length: 15; j_call: TRBJ2-5; clone_size: many; d_call: -; v_call: TRBV27; cdr3_aa: CASSLMSHARETQYF; cdr3_nt: TGTGCCAGCAGTTTGATGTCCCACGCGCGGGAGACCCAGTACTTC
cdr3_length: 14; j_call: TRBJ2-2; clone_size: many; d_call: -; v_call: TRBV6-2/TRBV6-3; cdr3_aa: CATRLRPNTGELFF; cdr3_nt: TGTGCCACCCGCCTCAGACCGAACACCGGGGAGCTGTTTTTT
cdr3_length: 12; j_call: TRBJ1-6; clone_size: many; d_call: -; v_call: TRBV20-1; cdr3_aa: CSASSSNSPLHF; cdr3_nt: TGCAGTGCTAGTTCATCGAATTCACCCCTCCACTTT
cdr3_length: 13; j_call: TRBJ2-7; clone_size: many; d_call: -; v_call: TRBV10-1; cdr3_aa: CASSESGKYEQYF; cdr3_nt: TGCGCCAGCAGTGAGTCGGGGAAGTACGAGCAGTACTTC
cdr3_length: 11; j_call: TRBJ2-2; clone_size: many; d_call: -; v_call: TRBV2; cdr3_aa: CASRRTGELFF; cdr3_nt: TGTGCCAGCAGACGCACCGGGGAGCTGTTTTTT
cdr3_length: 11; j_call: TRBJ2-7; clone_size: many; d_call: -; v_call: TRBV6-1; cdr3_aa: CASSLNYEQYF; cdr3_nt: TGTGCCAGCAGCTTGAACTACGAGCAGTACTTC
cdr3_length: 14; j_call: TRBJ1-4; clone_size: many; d_call: TRBD1; v_call: TRBV2; cdr3_aa: CASSPDRGIGKLFF; cdr3_nt: TGTGCCAGCAGTCCCGACAGGGGTATTGGAAAACTGTTTTTT
cdr3_length: 16; j_call: TRBJ2-6; clone_size: many; d_call: -; v_call: TRBV5-6; cdr3_aa: CASRLRAGQRANVLTF; cdr3_nt: TGTGCCAGCCGCCTTCGGGCGGGACAACGGGCCAACGTCCTGACTTTC
cdr3_length: 17; j_call: TRBJ2-1; clone_size: -; d_call: TRBD2; v_call: TRBV7-2; cdr3_aa: CASSLGVAGGLYNEQFF; cdr3_nt: TGTGCCAGCAGCTTAGGAGTCGCGGGAGGGCTGTACAATGAGCAGTTCTTC
cdr3_length: 16; j_call: TRBJ2-1; clone_size: many; d_call: TRBD2; v_call: TRBV3-1; cdr3_aa: CASSRWEGRAYNEQFF; cdr3_nt: TGTGCCAGCAGTAGGTGGGAGGGCCGGGCCTACAATGAGCAGTTCTTC
cdr3_length: 17; j_call: TRBJ2-3; clone_size: many; d_call: -; v_call: TRBV7-9; cdr3_aa: CASSLEPPTGSTDTQYF; cdr3_nt: TGTGCCAGCAGCTTAGAGCCCCCGACAGGTTCTACAGATACGCAGTATTTT
cdr3_length: 12; j_call: TRBJ2-5; clone_size: many; d_call: TRBD2; v_call: TRBV12-3/TRBV12-4; cdr3_aa: CASSKRDATQYF; cdr3_nt: TGTGCCAGCAGTAAGCGGGATGCGACCCAGTACTTC
cdr3_length: 13; j_call: TRBJ2-4; clone_size: many; d_call: -; v_call: TRBV20-1; cdr3_aa: CSAADSLKNIQYF; cdr3_nt: TGCAGTGCCGCCGACAGCCTAAAAAACATTCAGTACTTC
cdr3_length: 14; j_call: TRBJ1-2; clone_size: -; d_call: -; v_call: TRBV29-1; cdr3_aa: CSVEGSGKNYGYTF; cdr3_nt: TGCAGCGTTGAAGGTTCAGGAAAAAACTATGGCTACACCTTC
cdr3_length: 15; j_call: TRBJ2-7; clone_size: many; d_call: -; v_call: TRBV5-1; cdr3_aa: CASSPQPEISYEQYF; cdr3_nt: TGCGCCAGCAGCCCGCAGCCGGAGATCTCCTACGAGCAGTACTTC
cdr3_length: 11; j_call: TRBJ2-3; clone_size: -; d_call: -; v_call: TRBV7-2; cdr3_aa: CASSPTSTQYF; cdr3_nt: TGTGCCAGCAGCCCTACCTCTACGCAGTATTTT
cdr3_length: 17; j_call: TRBJ1-3; clone_size: -; d_call: TRBD1; v_call: TRBV20-1; cdr3_aa: CCARPSSDRVYGNTIYF; cdr3_nt: TGCTGTGCTAGACCTTCCTCGGACAGGGTCTATGGAAACACCATATATTTT
cdr3_length: 15; j_call: TRBJ2-7; clone_size: many; d_call: -; v_call: TRBV27; cdr3_aa: CASRSLRGTSYEQYF; cdr3_nt: TGTGCCAGCAGATCCCTCCGCGGGACGTCCTACGAGCAGTACTTC
cdr3_length: 13; j_call: TRBJ2-3; clone_size: -; d_call: -; v_call: TRBV20-1; cdr3_aa: CSAGQVSTDTQYF; cdr3_nt: TGCAGTGCAGGACAAGTCAGCACAGATACGCAGTATTTT
cdr3_length: 14; j_call: TRBJ2-7; clone_size: few; d_call: -; v_call: TRBV28; cdr3_aa: CASNDYLSSYEQYF; cdr3_nt: TGTGCCAGCAATGACTACCTTAGCTCCTACGAGCAGTACTTC
cdr3_length: 16; j_call: TRBJ2-7; clone_size: many; d_call: TRBD1; v_call: TRBV28; cdr3_aa: CASSLWAGGNNDEQYF; cdr3_nt: TGTGCCAGCAGTTTATGGGCAGGGGGCAATAACGACGAGCAGTACTTC
cdr3_length: 19; j_call: TRBJ2-6; clone_size: -; d_call: TRBD2; v_call: TRBV4-2; cdr3_aa: CASSQAGLAGGMGANVLTF; cdr3_nt: TGTGCCAGCAGCCAAGCGGGACTAGCGGGAGGGATGGGGGCCAACGTCCTGACTTTC
cdr3_length: 16; j_call: TRBJ2-3; clone_size: many; d_call: TRBD2; v_call: TRBV6-5; cdr3_aa: CASRSPGREQTDTQYF; cdr3_nt: TGTGCCAGCAGATCCCCGGGGAGGGAGCAGACAGATACGCAGTATTTT
cdr3_length: 13; j_call: TRBJ2-2; clone_size: -; d_call: -; v_call: TRBV7-2; cdr3_aa: CASGASNTGELFF; cdr3_nt: TGTGCCAGCGGGGCCTCGAACACCGGGGAGCTGTTTTTT
cdr3_length: 13; j_call: TRBJ2-2; clone_size: many; d_call: -; v_call: TRBV5-1; cdr3_aa: CASRSDLTGELFF; cdr3_nt: TGCGCCAGCAGATCTGACTTAACCGGGGAGCTGTTTTTT
cdr3_length: 15; j_call: TRBJ2-3; clone_size: many; d_call: -; v_call: TRBV12-3/TRBV12-4; cdr3_aa: CASSLNPASTDTQYF; cdr3_nt: TGTGCCAGCAGTTTAAATCCGGCTAGCACAGATACGCAGTATTTT
cdr3_length: 15; j_call: TRBJ2-2; clone_size: many; d_call: -; v_call: TRBV5-1; cdr3_aa: CASSLGQKNTGELFF; cdr3_nt: TGCGCCAGCAGCTTGGGACAGAAGAACACCGGGGAGCTGTTTTTT
cdr3_length: 16; j_call: TRBJ2-1; clone_size: many; d_call: -; v_call: TRBV7-2; cdr3_aa: CASSLAGVGVGNEQFF; cdr3_nt: TGTGCCAGCAGCTTAGCGGGTGTCGGGGTCGGGAATGAGCAGTTCTTC
cdr3_length: 12; j_call: TRBJ2-1; clone_size: many; d_call: -; v_call: TRBV29-1; cdr3_aa: CSVKPDYNEQFF; cdr3_nt: TGCAGCGTTAAGCCTGATTACAATGAGCAGTTCTTC
cdr3_length: 16; j_call: TRBJ2-5; clone_size: many; d_call: TRBD2; v_call: TRBV11-2; cdr3_aa: CASSPSIASGIETQYF; cdr3_nt: TGTGCCAGCAGCCCGTCGATCGCTAGCGGGATTGAGACCCAGTACTTC
cdr3_length: 13; j_call: TRBJ1-6; clone_size: -; d_call: -; v_call: TRBV7-9; cdr3_aa: CASLKDYNSPLHF; cdr3_nt: TGTGCCAGCTTAAAGGACTATAATTCACCCCTCCACTTT
cdr3_length: 13; j_call: TRBJ2-1; clone_size: -; d_call: TRBD2; v_call: TRBV29-1; cdr3_aa: CSANSGPYNEQFF; cdr3_nt: TGCAGCGCCAATAGCGGGCCGTACAATGAGCAGTTCTTC
cdr3_length: 15; j_call: TRBJ2-5; clone_size: many; d_call: TRBD1; v_call: TRBV7-6; cdr3_aa: CASSPGRTGSQTQYF; cdr3_nt: TGTGCCAGCAGCCCTGGTCGGACAGGGTCGCAGACCCAGTACTTC
cdr3_length: 13; j_call: TRBJ1-2; clone_size: many; d_call: -; v_call: TRBV14; cdr3_aa: CASRNSGQRGYTF; cdr3_nt: TGTGCCAGCAGGAACTCGGGCCAGCGCGGCTACACCTTC
cdr3_length: 16; j_call: TRBJ1-6; clone_size: many; d_call: TRBD1; v_call: TRBV20-1; cdr3_aa: CSATKPGTGPDSPLHF; cdr3_nt: TGCAGTGCTACAAAACCCGGGACAGGCCCCGATTCACCCCTCCACTTT
cdr3_length: 15; j_call: TRBJ1-2; clone_size: few; d_call: TRBD1; v_call: TRBV5-1; cdr3_aa: CASSLGSGGAYGYTF; cdr3_nt: TGCGCCAGCAGCTTGGGTTCAGGGGGCGCCTATGGCTACACCTTC
cdr3_length: 12; j_call: TRBJ2-3; clone_size: many; d_call: -; v_call: TRBV29-1; cdr3_aa: CSVEGDTDTQYF; cdr3_nt: TGCAGCGTTGAGGGCGACACAGATACGCAGTATTTT
cdr3_length: 16; j_call: TRBJ2-2; clone_size: few; d_call: TRBD1; v_call: TRBV19; cdr3_aa: CASSPPGQGGAGELFF; cdr3_nt: TGTGCCAGTAGCCCGCCGGGACAGGGAGGAGCCGGGGAGCTGTTTTTT
cdr3_length: 13; j_call: TRBJ2-7; clone_size: many; d_call: -; v_call: TRBV7-6; cdr3_aa: CASSFAEDYEQYF; cdr3_nt: TGTGCCAGCAGCTTCGCGGAAGACTACGAGCAGTACTTC
cdr3_length: 15; j_call: TRBJ2-1; clone_size: many; d_call: -; v_call: TRBV20-1; cdr3_aa: CSARVAASQKNEQFF; cdr3_nt: TGCAGTGCTAGAGTGGCGGCTAGTCAAAAAAATGAGCAGTTCTTC
cdr3_length: 15; j_call: TRBJ1-1; clone_size: many; d_call: -; v_call: TRBV5-1; cdr3_aa: CASSLQKTVNTEAFF; cdr3_nt: TGCGCCAGCAGCTTGCAGAAGACAGTGAACACTGAAGCTTTCTTT
cdr3_length: 11; j_call: TRBJ1-1; clone_size: many; d_call: -; v_call: TRBV30; cdr3_aa: CAWSALTEAFF; cdr3_nt: TGTGCCTGGAGTGCCCTCACTGAAGCTTTCTTT